This paragraph reports one T cell receptor beta chain. Its antigen specificity is not known. Per-base quality was not reported, and no clone a single base away is much larger than it. CDR1 MNHEY and CDR2 SVGAGI are derived from the germline V gene. The CDR3 covers 13 residues, taking in both the cysteine and the phenylalanine. CDR3 DNA only is kept here, 39 bases in frame from base 1. The data stem from a study of blood T cell repertoires in COVID-19 (dated by TCRdb to about 2020). Looking at the study overall: Samples from collaborators originated in the United States, Italy and Spain and spanned both the acute and convalescent phases of COVID-19. The material from the prospective study consisted of cDNA or gDNA derived from T cells, B-cell-depleted T cells, or PBMCs. Subjects who had been exposed to COVID-19, were actively infected with it, or had recovered from it provided the deeply sampled blood TCRbeta repertoires that made up the dataset. The repertoires were released in a freely available public database meant as a resource for research on the immune response to SARS-CoV-2. Samples came from the ongoing ImmuneRACE study (first 160 participants) plus 1,254 subjects from 6 global collaborators. A de-identified subject ID, COVID-19 status, age in years and sex were almost always included in the sample metadata. Where available, HLA class I and class II types were taken from metadata supplied by the sample provider and were not determined by assay-based typing. Overall study results and their limits: The amount of clinical and demographic metadata varied by source and participant and was provided uncurated.

Collaborating institutions collected whole blood in K2EDTA tubes following their own protocols. Collaborator samples were shipped for TCRbeta analysis as frozen whole blood, isolated PBMCs, or DNA extracted from either sample type. TCRbeta CDR3 regions were amplified from genomic DNA by means of the immunoSEQ Assay, a bias-controlled multiplex PCR. Per the authors' processing: The number of nucleated cells in each sample was estimated from the amplification of reference gene primers within the assay. To quantify the absolute abundance of each unique TCRbeta CDR3 rearrangement, sequence reads were collapsed and filtered. For each sample, productive Simpson clonality was calculated as the square root of Simpson's diversity index over productive rearrangements. Imported from immuneACCESS, the table was reduced by TCRdb to in-frame sequences with V and J called. These copies leave out some clones; in studies compared against another copy, an unresolved V gene accounts for under half, and the cause of the remainder is not known. D and trimming come from the DNA, and the V and J calls and clone size come from that table. This sample gives roughly 120,000 clones in total; 80% to 90% of them show up just once. The ten most abundant clones make up 4.6% of the sample.

This clonotype originated in a woman between 50 and 59 years old with acute or convalescent COVID-19. Sequencing used peripheral blood. The rearrangement combines TRBV6-5 with TRBJ2-1, with TRBD2 perhaps the D gene, on 6 matching bases. The sequenced DNA: TGTACCCTTTCGGGAGTCACTTTGGGGGAGCAGTTCTTC. It translates to CTLSGVTLGEQFF.